This entry is about one T cell receptor (beta chain). Its antigen remains unknown. The CDR3 is 14 residues long. Germline V gene data show CDR1 as SGHNT and CDR2 as YYREEE (reference sequence). The ends were cut back, 4 bases at V and 7 bases at J, with 14 bases in the middle. Focal radiation plus CTLA-4 blockade with ipilimumab was administered to patients who had chemo-refractory metastatic non-small-cell lung cancer. This sample was taken from a study of radiotherapy plus CTLA-4 blockade in lung cancer. Study-wide context: Across the patients, objective responses occurred in about 19%, and disease control in roughly 33%.

Study outcomes and limitations: The best predictor of response was reported to be early blood T cell clone dynamics, with interferon-beta. An expansion of tumor-derived TCR clones occurred in blood after radiotherapy plus ipilimumab.

Sequencing used immunoSEQ multiplex PCR; TCRdb keeps in-frame clones, though not all of them. The table shows roughly 98,000 clones, with 82% occurring only once. The receptor comes from a human donor with non-small cell lung cancer who had a partial response to radiotherapy plus ipilimumab. The chain is built from TRBV5-4 and TRBJ2-2, with D possibly TRBD2 on 6 matching bases. Sample: peripheral blood, taken from a patient treated with radiotherapy plus ipilimumab. The DNA for the CDR3 is TGTGCCAGCAGCAGAAGGGGAGGTTTCGGGGAGCTGTTTTTT. Translation gives CASSRRGGFGELFF.